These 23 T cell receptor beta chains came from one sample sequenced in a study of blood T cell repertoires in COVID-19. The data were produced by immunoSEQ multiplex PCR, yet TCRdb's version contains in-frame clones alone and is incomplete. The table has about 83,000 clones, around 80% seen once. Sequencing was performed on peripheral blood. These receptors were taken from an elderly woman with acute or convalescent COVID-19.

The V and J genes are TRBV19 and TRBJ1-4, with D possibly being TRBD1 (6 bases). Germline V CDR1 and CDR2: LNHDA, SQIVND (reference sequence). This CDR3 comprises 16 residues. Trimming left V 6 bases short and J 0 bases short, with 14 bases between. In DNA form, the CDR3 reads TGTGCCAGTAGCCCGGGACACCTGACAACTAATGAAAAACTGTTTTTT. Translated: CASSPGHLTTNEKLFF.

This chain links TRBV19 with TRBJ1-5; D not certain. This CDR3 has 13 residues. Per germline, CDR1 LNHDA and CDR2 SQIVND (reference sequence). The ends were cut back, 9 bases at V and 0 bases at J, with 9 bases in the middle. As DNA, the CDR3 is TGTGCCAGCGAGAATTATAGCAATCAGCCCCAGCATTTT. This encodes CASENYSNQPQHF.

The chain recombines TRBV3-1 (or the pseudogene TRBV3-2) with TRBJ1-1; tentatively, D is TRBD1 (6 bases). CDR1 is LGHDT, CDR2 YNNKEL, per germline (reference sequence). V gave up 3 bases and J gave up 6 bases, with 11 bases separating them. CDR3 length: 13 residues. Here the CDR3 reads CASSQTGLAEAFF. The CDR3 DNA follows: TGTGCCAGCAGCCAGACAGGACTTGCTGAAGCTTTCTTT.

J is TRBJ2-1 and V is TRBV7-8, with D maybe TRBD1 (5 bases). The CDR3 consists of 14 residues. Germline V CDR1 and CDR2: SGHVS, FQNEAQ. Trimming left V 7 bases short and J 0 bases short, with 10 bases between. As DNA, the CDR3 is TGTGCCAGCATCCACGGACACTCCTACAATGAGCAGTTCTTC. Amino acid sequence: CASIHGHSYNEQFF.

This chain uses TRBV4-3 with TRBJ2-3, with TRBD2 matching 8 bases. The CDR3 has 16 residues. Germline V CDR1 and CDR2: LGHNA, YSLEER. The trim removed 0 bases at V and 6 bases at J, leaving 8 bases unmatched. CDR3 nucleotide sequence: TGCGCCAGCAGCCAAGAAGGACGGGGGGGCCACGATACGCAGTATTTT. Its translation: CASSQEGRGGHDTQYF.

As DNA, the CDR3 is TGTGCCAGTAGCAGACAGGGGACGCTCTCCTACGAGCAGTACTTC. Its translation is CASSRQGTLSYEQYF. V is TRBV19 and J is TRBJ2-7, with 8 bases that match TRBD1. Germline trimming cut 6 bases from V and 0 bases from J; bases unmatched to any gene: 7. The CDR3 extends over 15 amino acids. From germline, CDR1 is LNHDA and CDR2 SQIVND (reference sequence). Combining the CDR3 with reference TRBV19 and TRBJ2-7 gives the whole variable domain DGGITQSPKYLFRKEGQNVTLSCEQNLNHDAMYWYRQDPGQGLRLIYYSQIVNDFQKGDIAEGYSVSREKKESFPLTVTSAQKNPTAFYLCASSRQGTLSYEQYFGPGTRLTVT.

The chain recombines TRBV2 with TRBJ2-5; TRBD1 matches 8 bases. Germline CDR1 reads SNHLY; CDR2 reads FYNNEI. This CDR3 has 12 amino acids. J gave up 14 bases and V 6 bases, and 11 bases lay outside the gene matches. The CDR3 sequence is CASSQTGASLYF. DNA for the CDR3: TGTGCCAGCAGCCAGACAGGGGCCAGCCTATACTTC.

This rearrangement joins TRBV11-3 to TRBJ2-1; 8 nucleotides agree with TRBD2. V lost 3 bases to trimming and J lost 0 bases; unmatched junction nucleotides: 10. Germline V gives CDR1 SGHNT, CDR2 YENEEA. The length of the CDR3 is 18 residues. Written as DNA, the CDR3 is TGTGCCAGCAGCTTCACGATAGCGGGGCATCTCTCCTACAATGAGCAGTTCTTC. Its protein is CASSFTIAGHLSYNEQFF. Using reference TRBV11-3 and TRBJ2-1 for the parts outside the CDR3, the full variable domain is EAGVVQSPRYKIIEKKQPVAFWCNPISGHNTLYWYLQNLGQGPELLIRYENEEAVDDSQLPKDRFSAERLKGVDSTLKIQPAELGDSAVYLCASSFTIAGHLSYNEQFFGPGTRLTVL.

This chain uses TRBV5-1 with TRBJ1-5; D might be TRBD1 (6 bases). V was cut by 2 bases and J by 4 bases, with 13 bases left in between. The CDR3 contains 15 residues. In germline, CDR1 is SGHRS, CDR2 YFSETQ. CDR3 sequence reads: CASSLTGFANQPQHF. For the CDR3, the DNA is TGCGCCAGCAGCTTAACAGGGTTTGCAAATCAGCCCCAGCATTTT.

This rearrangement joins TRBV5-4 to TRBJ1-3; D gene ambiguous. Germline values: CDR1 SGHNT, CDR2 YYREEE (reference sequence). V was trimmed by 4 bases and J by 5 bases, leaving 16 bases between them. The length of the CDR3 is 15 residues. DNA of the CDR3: TGTGCCAGCAGCATAAACCGGGGTTCGAGAAACACCATATATTTT. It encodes CASSINRGSRNTIYF.

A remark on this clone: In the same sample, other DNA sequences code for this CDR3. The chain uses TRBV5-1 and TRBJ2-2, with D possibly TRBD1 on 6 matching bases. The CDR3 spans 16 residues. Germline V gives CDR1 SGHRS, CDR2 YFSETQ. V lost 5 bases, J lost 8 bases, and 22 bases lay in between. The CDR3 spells CASSLGHGSGTGELFF. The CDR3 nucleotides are TGCGCCAGCAGTCTGGGACACGGCTCGGGCACTGGGGAGCTGTTTTTT.

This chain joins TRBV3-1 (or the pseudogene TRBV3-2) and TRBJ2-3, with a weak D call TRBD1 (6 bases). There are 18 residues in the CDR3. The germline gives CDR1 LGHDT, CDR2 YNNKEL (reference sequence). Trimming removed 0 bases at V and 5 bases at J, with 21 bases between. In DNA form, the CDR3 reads TGTGCCAGCAGCCAAGATCGGGGACCCCGAGTAGGGGGAGATACGCAGTATTTT. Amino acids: CASSQDRGPRVGGDTQYF.

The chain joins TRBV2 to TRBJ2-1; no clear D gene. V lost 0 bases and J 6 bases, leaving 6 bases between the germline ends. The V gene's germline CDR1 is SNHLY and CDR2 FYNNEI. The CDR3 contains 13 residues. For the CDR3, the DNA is TGTGCCAGCAGTGAAGCGTGGGCCAATGAGCAGTTCTTC. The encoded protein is CASSEAWANEQFF. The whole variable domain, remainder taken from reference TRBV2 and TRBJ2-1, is EPEVTQTPSHQVTQMGQEVILRCVPISNHLYFYWYRQILGQKVEFLVSFYNNEISEKSEIFDDQFSVERPDGSNFTLKIRSTKLEDSAMYFCASSEAWANEQFFGPGTRLTVL.

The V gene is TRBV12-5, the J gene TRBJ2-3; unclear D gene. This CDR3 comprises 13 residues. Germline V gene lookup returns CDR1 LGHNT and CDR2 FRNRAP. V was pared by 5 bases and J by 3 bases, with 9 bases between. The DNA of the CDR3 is TGTGCTAGTGGTCTAACTGAGACAGATACGCAGTATTTT. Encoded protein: CASGLTETDTQYF.

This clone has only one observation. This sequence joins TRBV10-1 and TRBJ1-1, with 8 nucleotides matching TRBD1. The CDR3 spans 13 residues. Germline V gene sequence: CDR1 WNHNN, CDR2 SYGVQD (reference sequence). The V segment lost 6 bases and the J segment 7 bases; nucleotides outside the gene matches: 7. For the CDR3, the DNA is TGCGCCAGCAGGAACTCAGGGGGCGGTGAAGCTTTCTTT. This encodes CASRNSGGGEAFF.

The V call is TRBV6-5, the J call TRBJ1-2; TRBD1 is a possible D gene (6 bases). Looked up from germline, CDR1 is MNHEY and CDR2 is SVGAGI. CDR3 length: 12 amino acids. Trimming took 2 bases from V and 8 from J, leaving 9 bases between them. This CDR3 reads CASSYRGTGYTF. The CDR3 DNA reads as TGTGCCAGCAGTTACAGGGGGACAGGCTACACCTTC.

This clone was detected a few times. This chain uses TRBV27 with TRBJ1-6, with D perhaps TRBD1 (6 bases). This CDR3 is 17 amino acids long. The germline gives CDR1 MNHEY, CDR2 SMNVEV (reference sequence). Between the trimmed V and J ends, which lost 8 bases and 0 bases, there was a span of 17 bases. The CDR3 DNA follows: TGTGCCAGCTCATTGATCAGGGGAAGCTCCTATAATTCACCCCTCCACTTT. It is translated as CASSLIRGSSYNSPLHF.

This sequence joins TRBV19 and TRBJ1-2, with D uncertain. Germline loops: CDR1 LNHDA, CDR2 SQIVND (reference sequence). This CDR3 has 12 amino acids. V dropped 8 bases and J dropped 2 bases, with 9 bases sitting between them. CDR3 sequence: CASLTRNYGYTF. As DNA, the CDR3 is TGTGCCAGTCTGACAAGGAACTATGGCTACACCTTC.

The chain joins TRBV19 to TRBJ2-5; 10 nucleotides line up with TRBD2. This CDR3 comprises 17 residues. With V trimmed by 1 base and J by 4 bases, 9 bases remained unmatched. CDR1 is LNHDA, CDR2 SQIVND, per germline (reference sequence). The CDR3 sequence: CASSIGRAGGRGETQYF. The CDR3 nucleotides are TGTGCCAGTAGTATAGGGAGAGCGGGGGGGCGAGGAGAGACCCAGTACTTC.

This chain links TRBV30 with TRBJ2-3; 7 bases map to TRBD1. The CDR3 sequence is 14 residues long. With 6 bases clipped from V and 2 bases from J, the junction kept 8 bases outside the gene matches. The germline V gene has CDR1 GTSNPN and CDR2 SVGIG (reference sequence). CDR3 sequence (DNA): TGTGCCTGCCACAGGGGCCTTGCCACAGATACGCAGTATTTT. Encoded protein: CACHRGLATDTQYF.

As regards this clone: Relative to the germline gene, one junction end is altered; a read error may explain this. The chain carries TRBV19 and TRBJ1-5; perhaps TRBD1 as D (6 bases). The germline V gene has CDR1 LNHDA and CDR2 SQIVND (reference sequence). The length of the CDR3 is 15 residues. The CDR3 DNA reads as TGTGCCAGTAGTATCGATCAGGGGCGCAACCAGCCCCAGCATTTT. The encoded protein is CASSIDQGRNQPQHF.

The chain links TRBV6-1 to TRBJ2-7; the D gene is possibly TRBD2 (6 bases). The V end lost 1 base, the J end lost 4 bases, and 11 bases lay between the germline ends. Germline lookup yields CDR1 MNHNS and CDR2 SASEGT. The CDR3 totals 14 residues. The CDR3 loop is CASSEVAEDYEQYF. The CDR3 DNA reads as TGTGCCAGCAGTGAAGTAGCGGAAGATTACGAGCAGTACTTC.

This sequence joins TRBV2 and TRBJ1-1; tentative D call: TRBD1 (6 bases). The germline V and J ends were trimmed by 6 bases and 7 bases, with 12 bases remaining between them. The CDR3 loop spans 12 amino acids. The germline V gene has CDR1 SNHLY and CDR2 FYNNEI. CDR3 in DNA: TGTGCCAGCAGCCGGACAGTGGATGAAGCTTTCTTT. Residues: CASSRTVDEAFF.